This TCR beta chain was observed in a study of T cells in Graves' hyperthyroidism and ophthalmopathy. Study-wide results and caveats: In validation, the model predicted ophthalmopathy. These predictions came a median about 6.8 months before onset.

Amplified TCR beta CDR3 regions derived from RNA transcripts. HTBI primers were employed in a first-round RT-PCR of the TCR CDR3. One entry per CDR3 protein results from TCRdb running MiXCR on the multiplex PCR reads. In the table there are about 520,000 distinct CDR3 sequences, under 25% of which are singletons. Concerning this clonotype itself: Its antigen remains unidentified.

Researchers defined stable Graves' hyperthyroidism as no ophthalmopathy progression within 18 months. The authors obtained PBMCs from over 8 ml of fresh peripheral blood. Germline lookup yields CDR1 SQVTM and CDR2 ANQGSEA. CDR3 size: 11 residues. The V gene lost 0 bases and the J gene lost 9 bases, with 9 bases spanning the gap. The rearrangement uses TRBV29-1 and TRBJ2-7, with D unresolved. The sequence came from a man aged 18-30 years with Graves' hyperthyroidism. Sequences were obtained from blood. CDR3 sequence reads: CSVEDPGRQYF. The CDR3 DNA follows: TGCAGCGTTGAAGATCCCGGAAGGCAGTACTTC.